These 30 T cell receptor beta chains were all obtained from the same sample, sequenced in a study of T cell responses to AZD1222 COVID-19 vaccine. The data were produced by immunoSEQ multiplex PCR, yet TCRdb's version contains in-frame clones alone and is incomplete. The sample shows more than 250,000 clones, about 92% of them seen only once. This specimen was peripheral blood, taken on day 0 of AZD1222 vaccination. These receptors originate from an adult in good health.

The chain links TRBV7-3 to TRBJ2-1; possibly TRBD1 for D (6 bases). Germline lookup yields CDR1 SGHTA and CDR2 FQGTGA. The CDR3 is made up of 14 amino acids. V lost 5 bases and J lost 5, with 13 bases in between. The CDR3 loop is CASSLSGADNEQFF. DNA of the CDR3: TGTGCCAGCAGCCTCTCAGGGGCGGACAATGAGCAGTTCTTC.

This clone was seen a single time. The CDR3 DNA sequence: TGTGCCAGCAGCCCGGGACAGGAAGAAGCTTTCTTT. Translating it yields CASSPGQEEAFF. This sequence joins TRBV13 and TRBJ1-1, with 8 bases lining up with TRBD1. The CDR3 is 12 amino acids. Germline V gene data show CDR1 as PRHDT and CDR2 as FYEKMQ (reference sequence). V gave up 5 bases and J gave up 8 bases; unmatched junction bases: 4.

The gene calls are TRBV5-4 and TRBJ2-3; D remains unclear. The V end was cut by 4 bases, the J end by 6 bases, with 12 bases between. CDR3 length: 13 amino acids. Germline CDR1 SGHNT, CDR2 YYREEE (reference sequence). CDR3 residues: CASSPPEVDTQYF. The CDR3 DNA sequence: TGTGCCAGCAGCCCTCCGGAAGTTGATACGCAGTATTTT.

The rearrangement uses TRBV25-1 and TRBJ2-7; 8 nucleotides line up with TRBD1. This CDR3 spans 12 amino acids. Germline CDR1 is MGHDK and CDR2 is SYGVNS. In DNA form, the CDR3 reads TGTGCCAGCAGCCAAAACCGGGACAGGTTTACTGTA. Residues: CASSQNRDRFTV.

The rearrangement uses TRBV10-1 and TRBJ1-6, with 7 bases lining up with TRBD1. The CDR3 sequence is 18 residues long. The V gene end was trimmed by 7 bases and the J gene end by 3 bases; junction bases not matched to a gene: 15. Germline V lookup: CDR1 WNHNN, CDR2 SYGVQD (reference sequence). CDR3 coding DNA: TGCGCCAGCAATAGTCCGGGACAGAGGACTCTCTATAATTCACCCCTCCACTTT. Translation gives CASNSPGQRTLYNSPLHF.

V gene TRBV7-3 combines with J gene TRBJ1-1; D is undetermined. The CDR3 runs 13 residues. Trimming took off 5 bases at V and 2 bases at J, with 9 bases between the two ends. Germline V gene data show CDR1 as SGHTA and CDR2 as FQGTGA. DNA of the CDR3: TGTGCCAGCAGCACCCCAGGTAACACTGAAGCTTTCTTT. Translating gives CASSTPGNTEAFF.

The CDR3 is CASSNRQTLYGYTF. CDR3 in DNA: TGTGCCAGCAGTAATCGACAGACGTTATATGGCTACACCTTC. V usage is TRBV28 and J usage is TRBJ1-2, with D possibly being TRBD1 (5 bases). Germline CDR1 MDHEN, CDR2 SYDVKM. Trimming took off 5 bases at V and 5 bases at J, with 15 bases between the two ends. The CDR3 has 14 residues.

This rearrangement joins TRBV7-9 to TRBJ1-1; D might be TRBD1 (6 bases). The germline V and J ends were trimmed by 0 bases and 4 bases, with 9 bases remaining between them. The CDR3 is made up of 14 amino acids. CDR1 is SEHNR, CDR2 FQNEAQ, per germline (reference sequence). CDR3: CASSLAGGITEAFF. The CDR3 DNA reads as TGTGCCAGCAGCTTAGCAGGGGGGATCACTGAAGCTTTCTTT. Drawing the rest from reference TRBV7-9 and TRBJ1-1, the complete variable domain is DTGVSQNPRHKITKRGQNVTFRCDPISEHNRLYWYRQTLGQGPEFLTYFQNEAQLEKSRLLSDRFSAERPKGSFSTLEIQRTEQGDSAMYLCASSLAGGITEAFFGQGTRLTVV.

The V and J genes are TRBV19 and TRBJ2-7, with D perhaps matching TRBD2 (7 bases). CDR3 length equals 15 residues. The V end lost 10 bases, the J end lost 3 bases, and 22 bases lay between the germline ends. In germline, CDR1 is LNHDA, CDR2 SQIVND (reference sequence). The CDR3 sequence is CATRDMGGVDYEQYF. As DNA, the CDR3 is TGTGCCACCAGGGACATGGGGGGGGTGGACTACGAGCAGTACTTC.

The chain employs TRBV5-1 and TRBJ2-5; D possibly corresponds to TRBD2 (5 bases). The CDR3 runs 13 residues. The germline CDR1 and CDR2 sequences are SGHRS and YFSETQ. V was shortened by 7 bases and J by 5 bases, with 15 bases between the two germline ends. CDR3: CASGDQRRETQYF. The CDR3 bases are TGCGCCAGCGGCGACCAGAGGAGGGAGACCCAGTACTTC.

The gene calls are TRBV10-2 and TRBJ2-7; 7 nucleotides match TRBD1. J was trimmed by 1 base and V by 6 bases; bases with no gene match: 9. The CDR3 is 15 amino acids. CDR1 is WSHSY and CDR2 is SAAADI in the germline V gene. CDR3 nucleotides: TGCGCCAGCAGGACAATGGACAGGCGTTCCTACGAGCAGTACTTC. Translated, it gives CASRTMDRRSYEQYF.

CDR3 bases: TGTGCCAGCAGTGACAAGAAAAACATTCAGTACTTC. The encoded protein is CASSDKKNIQYF. V gene TRBV2 combines with J gene TRBJ2-4, with D hard to call. The germline gives CDR1 SNHLY, CDR2 FYNNEI. The CDR3 length is 12 residues. Trimming cost V 3 bases and J 4 bases, with 4 bases left between them.

CDR3: CASSPGHLGAFF. As DNA, the CDR3 is TGTGCCAGCAGTCCCGGACACCTTGGGGCTTTCTTT. The rearrangement uses TRBV28 and TRBJ1-1; a weak D match, TRBD1 (5 bases). CDR1 is MDHEN and CDR2 is SYDVKM in the germline V gene. The CDR3 covers 12 residues. The germline V and J ends were trimmed by 5 bases and 11 bases, with 15 bases remaining between them.

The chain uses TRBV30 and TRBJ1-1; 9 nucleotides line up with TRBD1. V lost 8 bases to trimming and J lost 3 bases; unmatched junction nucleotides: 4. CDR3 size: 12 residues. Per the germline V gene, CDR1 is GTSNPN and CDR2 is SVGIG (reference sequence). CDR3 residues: CAGRQGDTEAFF. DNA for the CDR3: TGTGCCGGGCGACAGGGGGACACTGAAGCTTTCTTT.

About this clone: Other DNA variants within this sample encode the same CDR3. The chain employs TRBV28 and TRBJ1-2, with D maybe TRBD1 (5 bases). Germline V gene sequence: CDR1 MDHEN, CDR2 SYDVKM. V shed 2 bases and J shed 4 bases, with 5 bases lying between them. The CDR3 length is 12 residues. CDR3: CASSLRGYGYTF. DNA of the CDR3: TGTGCCAGCAGTTTAAGGGGCTATGGCTACACCTTC.

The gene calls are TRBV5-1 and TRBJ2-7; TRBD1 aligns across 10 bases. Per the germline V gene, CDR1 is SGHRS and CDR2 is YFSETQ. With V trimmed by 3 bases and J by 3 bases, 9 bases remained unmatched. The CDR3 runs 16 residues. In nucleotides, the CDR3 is TGCGCCAGCAGCTCTCAACCCGGGACAGGGGTCTACGAGCAGTACTTC. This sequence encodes CASSSQPGTGVYEQYF.

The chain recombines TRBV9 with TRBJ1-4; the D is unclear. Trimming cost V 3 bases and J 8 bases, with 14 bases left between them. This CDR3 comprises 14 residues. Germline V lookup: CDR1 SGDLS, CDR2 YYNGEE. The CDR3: CASSADGQREKLFF. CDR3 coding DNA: TGTGCCAGCAGCGCGGACGGCCAAAGGGAAAAACTGTTTTTT.

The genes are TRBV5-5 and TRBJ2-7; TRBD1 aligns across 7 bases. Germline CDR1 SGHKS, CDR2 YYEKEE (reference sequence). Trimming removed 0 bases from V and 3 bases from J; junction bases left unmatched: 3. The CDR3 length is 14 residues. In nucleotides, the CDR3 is TGTGCCAGCAGCTTGGGGTCAGGGGGCTACGAGCAGTACTTC. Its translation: CASSLGSGGYEQYF. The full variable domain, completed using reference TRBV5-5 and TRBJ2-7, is DAGVTQSPTHLIKTRGQQVTLRCSPISGHKSVSWYQQVLGQGPQFIFQYYEKEERGRGNFPDRFSARQFPNYSSELNVNALLLGDSALYLCASSLGSGGYEQYFGPGTRLTVT.

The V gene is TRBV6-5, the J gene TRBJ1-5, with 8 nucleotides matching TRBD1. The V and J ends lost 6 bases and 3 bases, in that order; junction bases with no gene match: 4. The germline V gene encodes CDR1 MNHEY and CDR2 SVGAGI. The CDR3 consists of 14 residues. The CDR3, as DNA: TGTGCCAGCAGCGGACAGGGCGCCAATCAGCCCCAGCATTTT. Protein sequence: CASSGQGANQPQHF.

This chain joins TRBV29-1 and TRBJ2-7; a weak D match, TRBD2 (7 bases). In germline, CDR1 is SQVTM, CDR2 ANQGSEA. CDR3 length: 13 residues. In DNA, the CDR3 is TGCAGTGGAGTCGGGGGGCCTACCTACGAGCAGTACTTC. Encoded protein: CSGVGGPTYEQYF.

CDR3 sequence (DNA): TGTGCCAGCAGGAGAGGAGCTAACTATGGCTACACCTTC. It encodes CASRRGANYGYTF. The chain is built from TRBV28 and TRBJ1-2; the D is unclear. This CDR3 region has 13 residues. V lost 6 bases and J 0 bases, leaving 8 bases between the germline ends. Germline loops: CDR1 MDHEN, CDR2 SYDVKM.

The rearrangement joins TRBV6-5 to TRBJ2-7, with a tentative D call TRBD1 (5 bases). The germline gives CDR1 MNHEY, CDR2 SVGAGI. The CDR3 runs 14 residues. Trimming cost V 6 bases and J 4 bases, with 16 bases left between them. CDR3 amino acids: CASSIAGSLYEQYF. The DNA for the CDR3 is TGTGCCAGCAGCATAGCAGGGTCTCTTTACGAGCAGTACTTC.

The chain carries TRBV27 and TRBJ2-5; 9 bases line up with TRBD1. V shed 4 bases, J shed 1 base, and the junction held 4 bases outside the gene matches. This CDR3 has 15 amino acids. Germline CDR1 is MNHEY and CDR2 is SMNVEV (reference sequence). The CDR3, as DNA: TGTGCCAGCAGTTGGGGACAGGGCCTCCAAGAGACCCAGTACTTC. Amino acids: CASSWGQGLQETQYF.

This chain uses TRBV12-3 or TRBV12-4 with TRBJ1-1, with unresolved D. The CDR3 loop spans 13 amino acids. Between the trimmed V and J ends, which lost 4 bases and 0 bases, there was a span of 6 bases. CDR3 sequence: CASSWTLNTEAFF. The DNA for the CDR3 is TGTGCCAGCAGTTGGACCTTGAACACTGAAGCTTTCTTT.

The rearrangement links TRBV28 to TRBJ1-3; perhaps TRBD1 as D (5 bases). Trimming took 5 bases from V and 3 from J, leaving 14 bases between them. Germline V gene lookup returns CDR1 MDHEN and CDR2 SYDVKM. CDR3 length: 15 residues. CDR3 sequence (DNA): TGTGCCAGCAGTCAGGGCCGTTTAAGTGGAAACACCATATATTTT. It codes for CASSQGRLSGNTIYF.

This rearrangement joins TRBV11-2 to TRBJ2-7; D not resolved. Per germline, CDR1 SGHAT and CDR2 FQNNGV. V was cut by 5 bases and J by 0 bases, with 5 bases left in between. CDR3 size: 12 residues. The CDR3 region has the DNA TGTGCCAGCAGCCTCAACTCCTACGAGCAGTACTTC. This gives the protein CASSLNSYEQYF.

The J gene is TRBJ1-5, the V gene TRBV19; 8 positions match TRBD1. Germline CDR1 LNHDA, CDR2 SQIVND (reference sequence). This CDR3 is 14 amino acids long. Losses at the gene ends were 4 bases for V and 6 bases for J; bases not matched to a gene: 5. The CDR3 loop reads CASSTGQVSQPQHF. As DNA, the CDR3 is TGTGCCAGTAGTACGGGACAGGTCTCTCAGCCCCAGCATTTT.

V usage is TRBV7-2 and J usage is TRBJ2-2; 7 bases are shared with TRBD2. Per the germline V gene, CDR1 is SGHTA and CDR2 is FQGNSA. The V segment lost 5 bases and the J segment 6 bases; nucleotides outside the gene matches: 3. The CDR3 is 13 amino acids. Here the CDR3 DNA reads TGTGCCAGCAGCGCCCGGGAGGCCGGGGAGCTGTTTTTT. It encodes CASSAREAGELFF. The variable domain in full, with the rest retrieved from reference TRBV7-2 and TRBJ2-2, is GAGVSQSPSNKVTEKGKDVELRCDPISGHTALYWYRQSLGQGLEFLIYFQGNSAPDKSGLPSDRFSAERTGGSVSTLTIQRTQQEDSAVYLCASSAREAGELFFGEGSRLTVL.

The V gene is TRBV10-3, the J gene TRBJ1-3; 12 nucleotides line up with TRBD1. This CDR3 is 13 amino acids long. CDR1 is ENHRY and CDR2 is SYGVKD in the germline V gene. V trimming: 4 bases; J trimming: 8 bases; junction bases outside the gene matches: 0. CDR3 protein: CAISGDRGHTIYF. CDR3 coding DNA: TGTGCCATCAGTGGGGACAGGGGGCACACCATATATTTT.

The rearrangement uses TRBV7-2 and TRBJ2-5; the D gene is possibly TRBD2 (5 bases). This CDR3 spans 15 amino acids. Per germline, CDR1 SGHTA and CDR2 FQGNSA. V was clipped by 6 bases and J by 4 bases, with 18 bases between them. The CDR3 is CASSPYRGRGETQYF. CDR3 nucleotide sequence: TGTGCCAGCAGTCCGTACCGAGGGAGAGGAGAGACCCAGTACTTC.